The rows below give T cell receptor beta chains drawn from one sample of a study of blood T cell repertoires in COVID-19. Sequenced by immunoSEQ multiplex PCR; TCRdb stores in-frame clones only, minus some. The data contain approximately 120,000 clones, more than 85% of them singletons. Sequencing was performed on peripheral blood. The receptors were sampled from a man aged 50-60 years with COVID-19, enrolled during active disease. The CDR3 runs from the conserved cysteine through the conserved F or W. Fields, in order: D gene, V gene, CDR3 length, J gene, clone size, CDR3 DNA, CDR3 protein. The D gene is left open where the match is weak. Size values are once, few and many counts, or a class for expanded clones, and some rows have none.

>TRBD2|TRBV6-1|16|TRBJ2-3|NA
TGTGCCAGCAGTGCCCTAGCGGGGTCTAGCACAGATACGCAGTATTTT
CASSALAGSSTDTQYF
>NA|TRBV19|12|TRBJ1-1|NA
TGTGCCAGTAGTACCGGGAAACCTGAAGCTTTCTTT
CASSTGKPEAFF
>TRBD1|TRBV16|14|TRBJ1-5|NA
TGTGCCAGCACCGGGGACAGGGGTAATCAGCCCCAGCATTTT
CASTGDRGNQPQHF
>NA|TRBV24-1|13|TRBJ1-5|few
TGTGCCACCAGTGACCGGACTGAGCAGCCCCAGCATTTT
CATSDRTEQPQHF
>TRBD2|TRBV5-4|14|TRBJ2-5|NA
TGTGCCAGCTCAAAAGGGCTAGCGGAAGAGACCCAGTACTTC
CASSKGLAEETQYF
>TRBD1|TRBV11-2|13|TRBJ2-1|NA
TGTGCCACCACCGGGACAGGGGACAATGAGCAGTTCTTC
CATTGTGDNEQFF
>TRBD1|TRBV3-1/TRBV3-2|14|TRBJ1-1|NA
TGTGCCAGCAGCCAAGTGGGACAGGGTGTTGAAGCTTTCTTT
CASSQVGQGVEAFF
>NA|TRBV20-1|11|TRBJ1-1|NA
TGCACCGAGACAGTTAACACTGAAGCTTTCTTT
CTETVNTEAFF
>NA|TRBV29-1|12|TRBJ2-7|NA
TGCAGCGTTGGGACAGACTCCTACGAGCAGTACTTC
CSVGTDSYEQYF
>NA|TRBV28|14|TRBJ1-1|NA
TGTGCCAGCAGTTTATCCAGGGGAGGGACTGAAGCTTTCTTT
CASSLSRGGTEAFF
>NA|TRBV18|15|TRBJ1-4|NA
TGTGCCAGCTCACCGCGGCGGCAGGGGAATGAAAAACTGTTTTTT
CASSPRRQGNEKLFF
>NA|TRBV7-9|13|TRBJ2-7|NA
TGTGCCAGCAGAGGGGGGGCCTCCTACGAGCAGTACTTC
CASRGGASYEQYF
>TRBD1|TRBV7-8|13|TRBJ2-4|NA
TGTGCCAGCAGCGGGACAGGTCAGGGCATTCAGTACTTC
CASSGTGQGIQYF
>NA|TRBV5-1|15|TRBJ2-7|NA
TGCGCCAGCAGCTTGGACAACCCACCCTCCTACGAGCAGTACTTC
CASSLDNPPSYEQYF
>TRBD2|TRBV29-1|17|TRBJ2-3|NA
TGCAGCGTTGCTAGAGTAGCGGGACTACCGGGCACAGATACGCAGTATTTT
CSVARVAGLPGTDTQYF
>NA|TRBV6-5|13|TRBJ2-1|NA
TGTGCCAGCAGTAATCAGGGGTACAATGAGCAGTTCTTC
CASSNQGYNEQFF
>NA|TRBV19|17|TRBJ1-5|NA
TGTGCCAGTAGTATAGGAATCGGAGGGCTGTTTAATCAGCCCCAGCATTTT
CASSIGIGGLFNQPQHF
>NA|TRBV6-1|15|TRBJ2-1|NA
TGTGCCAGCAGTGGAGCCGGATGGGCCCACAATGAGCAGTTCTTC
CASSGAGWAHNEQFF
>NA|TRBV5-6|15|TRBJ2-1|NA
TGTGCCAGCAGCTTTTCGGGGAGCGGGTACAATGAGCAGTTCTTC
CASSFSGSGYNEQFF
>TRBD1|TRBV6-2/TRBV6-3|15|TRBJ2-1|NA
TGTGCCAGCAGTTCGGGCCGGGACAGTAACAATGAGCAGTTCTTC
CASSSGRDSNNEQFF
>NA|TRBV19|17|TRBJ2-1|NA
TGTGCCAGTAGTATAATCTCGGGGGAGAGCTCCTACAATGAGCAGTTCTTC
CASSIISGESSYNEQFF
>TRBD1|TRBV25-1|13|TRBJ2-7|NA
TGTGCCAGCAGAGACAGGGCGTCCTACGAGCAGTACTTC
CASRDRASYEQYF
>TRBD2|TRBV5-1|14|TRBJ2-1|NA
TGCGCCAGCGCCGGGACTAGCGGATACAATGAGCAGTTCTTC
CASAGTSGYNEQFF
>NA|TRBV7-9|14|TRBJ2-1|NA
TGTGCCAGCAGCTTATCTGGCGGGTACAATGAGCAGTTCTTC
CASSLSGGYNEQFF
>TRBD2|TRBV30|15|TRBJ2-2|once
TGTGCCTGGAGGAAGGCGGGAGTGGTCACCGGGGAGCTGTTTTTT
CAWRKAGVVTGELFF
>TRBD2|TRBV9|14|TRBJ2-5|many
TGTGCCAGCAGCATGCTAGCGGGCGGGGAGACCCAGTACTTC
CASSMLAGGETQYF